The source of this T cell receptor beta chain is a study of T cell responses to AZD1222 COVID-19 vaccine. General study points: Donors in the cohort were predominantly white British and more often female, and clonal diversity was possibly underestimated. Recipients of AZD1222 seropositive at baseline numbered only 5 or 6.

Produced via immunoSEQ multiplex PCR; TCRdb's table is partial and in-frame only. The top ten hold 1.3% of the sample, which has around 160,000 clones, 90% to 95% seen once. Comment on this clone: Its cognate antigen is unknown.

The sequencing used peripheral blood, collected 28 days after the second AZD1222 dose. The origin of this receptor is an adult who received the AZD1222 COVID-19 vaccine.

The CDR3 nucleotides are TGTGCCAGCAGCAGCCCGGTCGACAGGAAATTTTCACCCCTCCACTTT. It encodes CASSSPVDRKFSPLHF. The V call is TRBV21-1, the J call TRBJ1-6; TRBD1 reflects the table's D call only, with no check against the DNA. TRBV21-1 represents a pseudogene. The length of the CDR3 is 16 residues.